This TCR beta chain was sequenced in a study of T cell clonality in common variable immunodeficiency. Study conclusions and caveats: Common variable immunodeficiency TCR beta sequences reportedly had fewer deletions and N-nucleotide insertions. Shared TCRbeta clones were fewer between CVID subjects than controls.

Germline lookup yields CDR1 SGHDN and CDR2 FVKESK. The length of the CDR3 is 15 residues. The trim removed 6 bases at V and 6 bases at J, leaving 12 bases unmatched. TCRdb keeps only in-frame clones here, not all; method: immunoSEQ multiplex PCR. Altogether 8,500 to 13,000 clones were found in the sample, and no singletons occur. Patients had low serum IgG, IgA and/or IgM and specific antibody deficiency. CVID subjects were around 16 female and 25 to 35 male, aged roughly 8 to 64. For at least one year, all CVID subjects received replacement immunoglobulin. Sample share makes this clone medium-sized (0.01 to 0.1%). The antigen remains unidentified. Read sequence stops 3 residues before the CDR3 end, and the germline J gene provides the missing end.

The chain has TRBV14 and TRBJ2-3, with 7 bases that match TRBD2. The receptor's source is a human donor with common variable immunodeficiency. The sequenced sample consisted of peripheral blood mononuclear cells. The CDR3 DNA, read in part, is TGTGCCAGCAGTCCTAGATCGGGGAGGGCGGATACG. Translating it yields CASSPRSGRADT. The full CDR3 protein reads CASSPRSGRADTQYF.